One and the same sample provided the 10 T cell receptor beta chains below, sequenced in a study of blood T cell repertoires in COVID-19. Repertoires were generated with immunoSEQ multiplex PCR, while TCRdb's copy carries only in-frame clones and drops some. The sample records tens of thousands of clones, roughly three quarters being singletons. Sequencing input: peripheral blood. These TCRs come from a man between 65 and 85 years old with COVID-19, enrolled during active disease.

The chain combines TRBV12-5 with TRBJ1-5; D possibly corresponds to TRBD1 (6 bases). V gave up 7 bases and J gave up 5 bases, with 12 bases separating them. The CDR3 contains 13 residues. The germline CDR1 and CDR2 sequences are LGHNT and FRNRAP. CDR3: CASALDSHQPQHF. Here the CDR3 DNA reads TGTGCTAGTGCCCTGGACAGTCATCAGCCCCAGCATTTT.

This clone was observed a handful of times. The rearrangement links TRBV5-4 to TRBJ1-2, with no clear D. CDR3 size: 15 residues. Deletions cut 2 bases from V and 0 bases from J, with 11 bases between. Germline lookup yields CDR1 SGHNT and CDR2 YYREEE (reference sequence). CDR3 in amino acids: CASSFGGTPNYGYTF. CDR3 nucleotides: TGTGCCAGCAGCTTCGGCGGTACACCTAACTATGGCTACACCTTC.

This chain joins TRBV30 and TRBJ1-2, with 7 bases fitting TRBD1. CDR1 is GTSNPN and CDR2 is SVGIG in the germline V gene (reference sequence). The CDR3 is 13 residues long. V trimming: 6 bases; J trimming: 1 base; junction bases outside the gene matches: 5. The CDR3 DNA sequence: TGTGCCTGTACAGGGGACTTTAACTATGGCTACACCTTC. This translates into CACTGDFNYGYTF.

The rearrangement uses TRBV7-2 and TRBJ2-1; TRBD2 is a possible D gene (5 bases). The CDR3 loop spans 17 amino acids. From germline, CDR1 is SGHTA and CDR2 FQGNSA. With 5 bases removed from V and 0 bases from J, the gap between germline ends came to 17 bases. CDR3 loop: CASSPRESGGSYNEQFF. For the CDR3, the DNA is TGTGCCAGCAGCCCGAGGGAGTCCGGCGGCTCCTACAATGAGCAGTTCTTC.

The gene calls are TRBV6-2 or TRBV6-3 and TRBJ1-6, with 7 bases that match TRBD1. The CDR3 is made up of 17 amino acids. The germline V gene encodes CDR1 MNHEY and CDR2 SVGEGT. Trimming removed 3 bases from V and 3 bases from J; junction bases left unmatched: 8. CDR3 sequence: CASSYLGQANYNSPLHF. The CDR3 DNA is TGTGCCAGCAGTTATCTCGGACAGGCCAACTATAATTCACCCCTCCACTTT.

This clone was picked up a small number of times. The rearrangement joins TRBV5-4 to TRBJ2-7, with 8 bases matching TRBD2. V lost 2 bases and J lost 2; bases outside the gene matches: 6. The germline gives CDR1 SGHNT, CDR2 YYREEE (reference sequence). This CDR3 has 15 residues. The CDR3 DNA sequence: TGTGCCAGCAGCTTCGGGGGGGTAGTGACCTACGAGCAGTACTTC. Encoded protein: CASSFGGVVTYEQYF.

This clone has more than one count but fewer than ten. The chain carries TRBV6-4 and TRBJ2-2; TRBD2 is a possible D gene (6 bases). The CDR3 loop spans 14 amino acids. The V end was cut by 8 bases, the J end by 2 bases, with 12 bases between. Germline CDR1 and CDR2: MRHNA and SNTAGT. The CDR3 here is CASRRERNTGELFF. In DNA form, the CDR3 reads TGTGCCAGCCGCCGGGAGCGCAACACCGGGGAGCTGTTTTTT.

The chain carries TRBV16 and TRBJ1-1; perhaps TRBD1 as D (5 bases). V was clipped by 0 bases and J by 2 bases, with 10 bases between them. CDR1 is KGHSY and CDR2 is FQNENV in the germline V gene. There are 15 residues in the CDR3. CDR3 sequence reads: CASSQSPTVNTEAFF. The CDR3 coding sequence is TGTGCCAGCAGCCAATCCCCGACAGTAAACACTGAAGCTTTCTTT.

The chain is built from TRBV19 and TRBJ1-5; the match to TRBD1 covers 10 bases. Trimming cost V 5 bases and J 5 bases; bases outside gene matches: 9. The CDR3 runs to 16 residues. Per the germline V gene, CDR1 is LNHDA and CDR2 is SQIVND (reference sequence). In DNA form, the CDR3 reads TGTGCCAGTAGTTTGGACAGGGGGATAGGAGATCAGCCCCAGCATTTT. It translates to CASSLDRGIGDQPQHF.

The chain links TRBV5-6 to TRBJ2-7, with TRBD2 matching over 9 bases. This CDR3 region has 14 residues. Germline V gene lookup returns CDR1 SGHDT and CDR2 YYEEEE. The V segment lost 4 bases and the J segment 3 bases; nucleotides outside the gene matches: 5. CDR3 protein: CASSASGRIYEQYF. The CDR3 coding sequence is TGTGCCAGCAGCGCGAGCGGGAGGATCTACGAGCAGTACTTC.